Listed here are 24 T cell receptor beta chains from one sample, sequenced in a study of a mutant IDH1 vaccine in newly diagnosed glioma (dated by TCRdb to the early 2020s). The sample's time point label is to be understood as: week 23, last vaccination. Each vaccine dose was 300 ug of a 20-mer mutant IDH1 peptide in Montanide, given subcutaneously with topical imiquimod. Library preparation employed the immunoSEQ multiplex PCR assay. TCRdb retrieved this table from immuneACCESS and kept in-frame rearrangements only. Not all clones are present; in checked studies, unresolved V genes account for under half, and no reason is known for the remainder. This sample gives 50,000 to 70,000 clones in total; 81% of them show up just once. Roughly 8.8% of the sample belongs to the ten largest clones. These receptors have no known antigen. Source: PBMCs, taken from a glioma patient whose treatment included an IDH1 peptide vaccine. These TCRs come from a middle-aged woman with glioma. Some clones in this sample may be carry-over from other donors' samples.

The chain has TRBV29-1 and TRBJ1-2, with D perhaps TRBD1 (5 bases). The CDR3 totals 12 residues. Germline V gene lookup returns CDR1 SQVTM and CDR2 ANQGSEA. Trimming pared 7 bases from V and 8 bases from J, leaving 17 bases between. The CDR3 region is CSANGTPTGYTF. In nucleotides, the CDR3 is TGCAGCGCCAACGGGACGCCGACGGGCTACACCTTC.

This rearrangement joins TRBV10-1 to TRBJ2-7; maybe TRBD1 (6 bases). Trimming shortened V by 4 bases and J by 6 bases, and 13 bases separated the two germline ends. The CDR3 extends over 13 amino acids. Germline CDR1 reads WNHNN; CDR2 reads SYGVQD (reference sequence). The CDR3 sequence is CASSGGQGGEQYF. The CDR3 DNA sequence: TGCGCCAGCAGTGGGGGCCAAGGGGGCGAGCAGTACTTC.

The chain carries TRBV10-3 and TRBJ1-2, with a tentative D call TRBD1 (6 bases). The CDR3 totals 16 residues. The V end was cut by 3 bases, the J end by 0 bases, with 14 bases between. The germline CDR1 and CDR2 sequences are ENHRY and SYGVKD. The CDR3 nucleotides read TGTGCCATCAGTGACCTCAACAGGGCTCCTAACTATGGCTACACCTTC. Its protein product is CAISDLNRAPNYGYTF.

The rearrangement joins TRBV4-3 to TRBJ1-3; TRBD1 might be the D (6 bases). Trimming removed 2 bases at V and 3 bases at J, with 14 bases between. Germline V gives CDR1 LGHNA, CDR2 YSLEER. CDR3 size: 16 residues. Here the CDR3 DNA reads TGCGCCAGCAGCCAAACCCGTACAGGGAATGGAAACACCATATATTTT. Protein product: CASSQTRTGNGNTIYF.

The chain couples TRBV5-4 to TRBJ2-5; 8 bases are shared with TRBD1. The V segment lost 1 base and the J segment 4 bases; nucleotides outside the gene matches: 6. The germline CDR1 and CDR2 sequences are SGHNT and YYREEE (reference sequence). The CDR3 contains 15 residues. The CDR3, as DNA: TGTGCCAGCAGCTTGTATCAGGGGGCCGGAGAGACCCAGTACTTC. Protein: CASSLYQGAGETQYF. The full variable domain, rest sourced from reference TRBV5-4 and TRBJ2-5, is ETGVTQSPTHLIKTRGQQVTLRCSSQSGHNTVSWYQQALGQGPQFIFQYYREEENGRGNFPPRFSGLQFPNYSSELNVNALELDDSALYLCASSLYQGAGETQYFGPGTRLLVL.

This sequence joins TRBV5-6 and TRBJ1-4; D is unresolved. Germline V gives CDR1 SGHDT, CDR2 YYEEEE. The ends were cut back, 1 base at V and 2 bases at J, with 6 bases in the middle. This CDR3 spans 14 amino acids. CDR3 residues: CASSLSITNEKLFF. CDR3 sequence (DNA): TGTGCCAGCAGCTTGTCTATTACTAATGAAAAACTGTTTTTT.

The CDR3 nucleotides read TGTGCCAGCAGCGGGGGACAGGGTGATCAGCCCCAGCATTTT. Amino acids: CASSGGQGDQPQHF. V and J are TRBV2 and TRBJ1-5; 9 positions match TRBD1. Germline assignment: CDR1 SNHLY and CDR2 FYNNEI. The CDR3 length is 14 residues. Losses at the gene ends were 6 bases for V and 5 bases for J; bases not matched to a gene: 5.

The chain uses TRBV15 and TRBJ1-1; D perhaps matches TRBD1 (5 bases). The germline CDR1 and CDR2 sequences are LNHNV and YYDKDF (reference sequence). The CDR3 runs to 15 residues. Trimming took 0 bases from V and 4 from J, leaving 12 bases between them. The DNA for the CDR3 is TGTGCCACCAGCAGAGATCAAGGGGTAGGCACTGAAGCTTTCTTT. The encoded protein is CATSRDQGVGTEAFF.

This clone appeared a few times. The chain recombines TRBV6-1 with TRBJ1-1, with a weak D call TRBD1 (6 bases). Germline V gene lookup returns CDR1 MNHNS and CDR2 SASEGT. This CDR3 contains 14 residues. Trimming pared 4 bases from V and 4 bases from J, leaving 13 bases between. CDR3 nucleotide sequence: TGTGCCAGCAGTGTAACAGGGAGAGGCACTGAAGCTTTCTTT. This codes for CASSVTGRGTEAFF.

The chain couples TRBV11-2 to TRBJ1-1; weak D call: TRBD1 (5 bases). Germline assignment: CDR1 SGHAT and CDR2 FQNNGV. Deletions cut 5 bases from V and 6 bases from J, with 13 bases between. The CDR3 runs to 13 residues. The CDR3 is CASSPYGGAEAFF. CDR3 in DNA: TGTGCCAGCAGCCCCTACGGGGGGGCTGAAGCTTTCTTT.

V usage is TRBV7-9 and J usage is TRBJ2-1; D gene uncertain. V lost 3 bases to trimming and J lost 4 bases, with 13 bases between them. This CDR3 has 15 residues. The germline V gene has CDR1 SEHNR and CDR2 FQNEAQ (reference sequence). CDR3 sequence reads: CASSLGNWIYNEQFF. CDR3 coding DNA: TGTGCCAGCAGCTTGGGAAATTGGATTTACAATGAGCAGTTCTTC.

This rearrangement joins TRBV15 to TRBJ2-1, with D hard to call. Germline V gene data show CDR1 as LNHNV and CDR2 as YYDKDF (reference sequence). This CDR3 is 15 amino acids long. V was clipped by 4 bases and J by 8 bases, with 18 bases between them. CDR3 loop: CATSIVISGYDEQFF. The CDR3 bases are TGTGCCACCAGCATTGTTATCTCGGGTTACGATGAGCAGTTCTTC.

This clone showed up just a few times. The J gene is TRBJ2-2, the V gene TRBV14, with TRBD2 identical over 13 bases. The CDR3 is 18 amino acids. Germline CDR1 reads SGHDN; CDR2 reads FVKESK. J gave up 5 bases and V 0 bases, and 6 bases lay outside the gene matches. CDR3 DNA sequence: TGTGCCAGCAGCCAAGAACAGCGGACTAGCGGGGGAACCGGGGAGCTGTTTTTT. Protein: CASSQEQRTSGGTGELFF. The entire variable domain, with the rest obtained from reference TRBV14 and TRBJ2-2, is as follows: EAGVTQFPSHSVIEKGQTVTLRCDPISGHDNLYWYRRVMGKEIKFLLHFVKESKQDESGMPNNRFLAERTGGTYSTLKVQPAELEDSGVYFCASSQEQRTSGGTGELFFGEGSRLTVL.

The chain couples TRBV5-4 to TRBJ1-6, with TRBD1 as a possible D gene (6 bases). Trimming pared 3 bases from V and 10 bases from J, leaving 20 bases between. Germline V gene sequence: CDR1 SGHNT, CDR2 YYREEE (reference sequence). This CDR3 is built from 16 residues. The chain's CDR3 is CASSYGVGGARSPLHF. The CDR3 DNA reads as TGTGCCAGCAGCTACGGGGTCGGGGGGGCGCGATCACCCCTCCACTTT.

This clone was counted between two and nine times. The chain couples TRBV7-6 to TRBJ2-7, with 14 nucleotides matching TRBD2. The CDR3 runs to 14 residues. Per the germline V gene, CDR1 is SGHVS and CDR2 is FNYEAQ. Trimming took 4 bases from V and 6 from J; bases not matched to a gene: 2. CDR3 amino acids: CASSSGLAGGEQYF. The DNA for the CDR3 is TGTGCCAGCAGCTCAGGACTAGCGGGGGGCGAGCAGTACTTC.

The sample holds one count of this clone. The gene calls are TRBV19 and TRBJ1-2; no definite D call. The CDR3 is 14 amino acids. Trimming took 3 bases from V and 1 from J, leaving 9 bases between them. In germline, CDR1 is LNHDA, CDR2 SQIVND (reference sequence). In DNA form, the CDR3 reads TGTGCCAGTAGTATCAACCAGGATAACTATGGCTACACCTTC. Its translation is CASSINQDNYGYTF. The whole variable domain, remainder taken from reference TRBV19 and TRBJ1-2, is DGGITQSPKYLFRKEGQNVTLSCEQNLNHDAMYWYRQDPGQGLRLIYYSQIVNDFQKGDIAEGYSVSREKKESFPLTVTSAQKNPTAFYLCASSINQDNYGYTFGSGTRLTVV.

The chain joins TRBV5-1 to TRBJ1-4; 9 nucleotides align to TRBD1. The CDR3 runs to 15 residues. Germline CDR1 is SGHRS and CDR2 is YFSETQ. V was pared by 2 bases and J by 10 bases, with 9 bases of the junction left unmatched. CDR3 amino acids: CASSLGGTGQGKLFF. CDR3 in DNA: TGCGCCAGCAGCTTAGGGGGGACAGGGCAGGGAAAACTGTTTTTT.

V usage is TRBV2 and J usage is TRBJ1-3; D perhaps matches TRBD1 (5 bases). The CDR3 is 14 residues long. Trimming removed 4 bases at V and 3 bases at J, with 10 bases between. Germline V gene sequence: CDR1 SNHLY, CDR2 FYNNEI. This CDR3 reads CASSARGVGNTIYF. CDR3 nucleotide sequence: TGTGCCAGCAGTGCACGGGGGGTTGGAAACACCATATATTTT. Together with reference TRBV2 and TRBJ1-3, the CDR3 gives the full variable domain: EPEVTQTPSHQVTQMGQEVILRCVPISNHLYFYWYRQILGQKVEFLVSFYNNEISEKSEIFDDQFSVERPDGSNFTLKIRSTKLEDSAMYFCASSARGVGNTIYFGEGSWLTVV.

This chain uses TRBV2 with TRBJ2-5; D may be TRBD1 (5 bases). CDR1 is SNHLY and CDR2 is FYNNEI in the germline V gene. The CDR3 is 16 amino acids. Trimming took 8 bases from V and 3 from J, leaving 22 bases between them. CDR3 residues: CASVRTPRVLEETQYF. Here the CDR3 DNA reads TGTGCCAGCGTCCGGACCCCCAGGGTTCTAGAAGAGACCCAGTACTTC.

V gene TRBV29-1 combines with J gene TRBJ1-2; D not resolved. The V gene lost 0 bases and the J gene lost 4 bases, with 12 bases spanning the gap. Germline values: CDR1 SQVTM, CDR2 ANQGSEA. This CDR3 comprises 14 residues. The CDR3 bases are TGCAGCGTTGAAGAAGGAGCAGTGGGCTATGGCTACACCTTC. Amino acids: CSVEEGAVGYGYTF.

The table lists this clone with a few counts. V and J are TRBV10-1 and TRBJ2-7, with 8 bases that match TRBD1. The V and J ends lost 3 bases and 6 bases, in that order; junction bases with no gene match: 4. The CDR3 length is 13 residues. Germline values: CDR1 WNHNN, CDR2 SYGVQD (reference sequence). The CDR3 region is CASSEDRGSEQYF. CDR3 DNA sequence: TGCGCCAGCAGTGAAGACAGGGGTTCCGAGCAGTACTTC.

This clone has a handful of counts. In nucleotides, the CDR3 is TGCGCCAGCAGCTTGGTGATCGGGATCGGCACTGAAGCTTTCTTT. It yields the protein CASSLVIGIGTEAFF. The gene calls are TRBV5-1 and TRBJ1-1; D uncertain. Trimming removed 0 bases at V and 4 bases at J, with 13 bases between. Per the germline V gene, CDR1 is SGHRS and CDR2 is YFSETQ. The CDR3 totals 15 residues. Based on the CDR3 plus reference TRBV5-1 and TRBJ1-1, the full variable domain is KAGVTQTPRYLIKTRGQQVTLSCSPISGHRSVSWYQQTPGQGLQFLFEYFSETQRNKGNFPGRFSGRQFSNSRSEMNVSTLELGDSALYLCASSLVIGIGTEAFFGQGTRLTVV.

This clone is labeled medium-sized. The CDR3 loop reads CSASDYGYTF. The CDR3 DNA reads TGCAGTGCTAGTGACTATGGCTACACCTTC. This chain links TRBV20-1 with TRBJ1-2; D remains ambiguous. Germline V lookup: CDR1 DFQATT, CDR2 SNEGSKA (reference sequence). Deletions cut 3 bases from V and 3 bases from J, with 2 bases between. This CDR3 spans 10 amino acids.

The chain links TRBV27 to TRBJ1-5; no definite D call. CDR1 MNHEY and CDR2 SMNVEV come from the germline V gene (reference sequence). The CDR3 runs 14 residues. With 3 bases removed from V and 0 bases from J, the gap between germline ends came to 6 bases. CDR3 residues: CASSFTISNQPQHF. The CDR3 DNA is TGTGCCAGCAGTTTTACAATTAGCAATCAGCCCCAGCATTTT.